The present entry profiles one T cell receptor (beta chain) with its context. V lost 0 bases and J lost 2; bases outside the gene matches: 6. The CDR3 is 16 amino acids. CDR1 and CDR2 from the germline V gene are SGHRS and YFSETQ. Sequencing used immunoSEQ multiplex PCR; TCRdb keeps in-frame clones, though not all of them. The repertoire holds 310,000 or so clones, around 90% seen once, with under 6% in the top ten. The sample comes from a study of blood T cell repertoires in COVID-19. The V call is TRBV5-1, the J call TRBJ2-5, with 8 positions matching TRBD2. Source material: PBMCs or T cells enriched from blood (not recorded which). This clonotype was obtained from a woman aged 25 to 39 who had recovered from COVID-19. CDR3 nucleotide sequence: TGCGCCAGCAGCTTGGGTGGCCCGGGGGGGCAAGAGACCCAGTACTTC. This encodes CASSLGGPGGQETQYF.